One sample yielded the 28 T cell receptor beta chains listed below, sequenced in a study of tumor-infiltrating lymphocytes in primary liver carcinoma. Taking roughly 18-32 mg of unsorted bulk tissue, the authors co-extracted RNA and DNA. The investigators made TCR beta cDNA from roughly 0.55 ug total RNA, using a constant-region primer. Nested multiplex PCR, run for three rounds with slightly modified ARM-PCR, yielded TCR beta libraries. The first two PCR rounds, nine to ten cycles each, used TRBV1-TRBV30 forward primers and a C-beta reverse primer. TCRdb fed the multiplex PCR reads into MiXCR, producing one record per CDR3 protein. Of 100,000 to 150,000 distinct CDR3 sequences in the sample, roughly three fifths were seen once. The sequencing input was liver tumor tissue from sampling region 3. As for subset: tumor region T3, left-lateral pole. These receptors originate from a woman in her sixties with primary liver carcinoma and hepatitis B virus infection.

As regards this clonotype: Because the CDR3 is missing its conserved closing phenylalanine or tryptophan, this is likely a read error. V usage is TRBV11-2 and J usage is TRBJ2-1; no clear D. The CDR3 is made up of 13 amino acids. Germline loops: CDR1 SGHAT, CDR2 FQNNGV. The CDR3, as DNA: TGTGCCAGCAGCGTGGAATCCTACAATGAACAGTTCTTA. Translating gives CASSVESYNEQFL.

This chain links TRBV21-1 with TRBJ2-4; TRBD2 was called by the table and not checked on the DNA. TRBV21-1 is noted as a pseudogene. This CDR3 region has 16 residues. CDR3 in amino acids: CALQPDKAGDHSFQCF. As DNA, the CDR3 is TGTGCCCTCCAGCCAGATAAGGCGGGAGATCACTCTTTTCAGTGCTTC.

With respect to this clonotype: A much larger clonotype is one base distant, so this may be a read error. The chain links TRBV28 to TRBJ2-7, with D hard to call. Germline V gives CDR1 MDHEN, CDR2 SYDVKM. The length of the CDR3 is 12 residues. The chain's CDR3 is CASKSMAYERYF. CDR3 DNA: TGTGCCAGCAAAAGTATGGCCTACGAGCGGTACTTC. The complete variable domain, with remaining parts taken from reference TRBV28 and TRBJ2-7, reads DVKVTQSSRYLVKRTGEKVFLECVQDMDHENMFWYRQDPGLGLRLIYFSYDVKMKEKGDIPEGYSVSREKKERFSLILESASTNQTSMYLCASKSMAYERYFGPGTRLTVT.

With regard to this clonotype: The CDR3 does not end in the conserved phenylalanine or tryptophan, so this is likely a read error. The chain has TRBV6-2 or TRBV6-3 and TRBJ2-7, with D tentatively TRBD1 (5 bases). V was clipped by 4 bases and J by 1 base, with 11 bases between them. The CDR3 covers 14 residues. In germline, CDR1 is MNHEY, CDR2 SVGEGT. Here the CDR3 DNA reads TGTGCCAGCAGTTCGGACACCGGGTCCTACGAGCAGTACTAC. Its protein is CASSSDTGSYEQYY.

This clonotype was seen once. A much larger clone is a single base away; this may be a read error. This chain uses TRBV30 with TRBJ1-5; D not certain. Trimming pared 0 bases from V and 0 bases from J, leaving 9 bases between. Germline V gene sequence: CDR1 GTSNPN, CDR2 SVGIG (reference sequence). This CDR3 comprises 15 residues. The CDR3 DNA reads as TGTGCCTGGAGTGTAATGGATTATAGCAATCAGCCCCAGCATTTT. It codes for CAWSVMDYSNQPQHF.

This clonotype was detected ten times or more. This chain uses TRBV5-5 with TRBJ1-5; 7 bases map to TRBD1. The CDR3 is made up of 16 amino acids. V was clipped by 4 bases and J by 1 base; unmatched bases: 8. The V gene's germline CDR1 is SGHKS and CDR2 YYEKEE (reference sequence). In DNA form, the CDR3 reads TGTGCCAGCAGCCAGAACAGGGGTAGGAGCAATCAGCCCCAGCATTTT. Protein: CASSQNRGRSNQPQHF.

This clonotype has more than one count but fewer than ten. The V gene is TRBV28, the J gene TRBJ1-2; possible D gene TRBD1, 5 bases. Per germline, CDR1 MDHEN and CDR2 SYDVKM. The CDR3 covers 16 residues. The V gene lost 3 bases and the J gene lost 2 bases, with 16 bases spanning the gap. CDR3 coding DNA: TGTGCCAGCAGTTTGGGGGGTCAGGGAAGGAACTATGGCTACACCTTC. It encodes CASSLGGQGRNYGYTF.

With regard to this clonotype: Germline is not matched at one junction end, which may reflect a read error. The chain employs TRBV6-6 and TRBJ2-3, with D possibly being TRBD1 (5 bases). The CDR3 covers 12 residues. Germline loops: CDR1 MNHNY, CDR2 SVGAGI (reference sequence). DNA of the CDR3: TGTGCCAGCAGTTTGGACACAGGTACGCAGTATTTT. This codes for CASSLDTGTQYF.

The sample holds a few counts of this clonotype. Relative to the germline gene, one junction end is altered; a read error may explain this. The chain couples TRBV12-3 or TRBV12-4 to TRBJ2-2, with D tentatively TRBD2 (5 bases). The CDR3 is made up of 15 amino acids. CDR3 sequence (DNA): TGTGCCAGCAAAGACGGATCTACGCACACCGGGGAGCTCTTTTTT. Its protein product is CASKDGSTHTGELFF.

This chain joins TRBV28 and TRBJ1-2, with 9 bases that match TRBD1. J lost 5 bases, V lost 5 bases, and 9 bases had no gene match. CDR3 length equals 15 residues. Germline V gives CDR1 MDHEN, CDR2 SYDVKM. For the CDR3, the DNA is TGTGCCAGCAGTCCCCGGACAGGGGCTGGGTATGGCTACACCTTC. Amino acids: CASSPRTGAGYGYTF.

For this clonotype: A junction end diverges from the germline sequence, so it may reflect a read error. This chain connects TRBV29-1 to TRBJ2-3; D is unresolved. The length of the CDR3 is 13 residues. In germline, CDR1 is SQVTM, CDR2 ANQGSEA. CDR3: CSIFSSGLETQYF. In DNA, the CDR3 is TGCAGCATCTTCAGTTCGGGCTTGGAGACCCAGTACTTT.

The V call is TRBV24-1, the J call TRBJ2-5, with D perhaps matching TRBD1 (6 bases). The CDR3 is 16 amino acids. Deletions cut 2 bases from V and 2 bases from J, with 14 bases between. CDR1 and CDR2 from the germline V gene are KGHDR and SFDVKD. The CDR3 coding sequence is TGTGCCACCAGTGATTCCGGGACAATTTATCAAGAGACCCAGTACTTC. Protein: CATSDSGTIYQETQYF.

There are a few counts of this clonotype. A read error may produce the germline difference seen at one junction end. This chain uses TRBV12-3 or TRBV12-4 with TRBJ2-3, with 12 bases aligning to TRBD1. This CDR3 has 16 amino acids. The CDR3: CASSSQGQGASDAQYF. The CDR3 DNA sequence: TGTGCCAGCAGCTCGCAGGGACAGGGGGCGTCAGATGCGCAGTATTTT.

Note on this clonotype: This could be a read error, since a much larger clone is one nucleotide away. This chain joins TRBV6-5 and TRBJ2-3; D not certain. CDR3 length: 14 amino acids. The V end was cut by 6 bases, the J end by 2 bases, with 12 bases between. Germline V gene data show CDR1 as MNHEY and CDR2 as SVGAGI. The CDR3 nucleotides read TGTGCCAGCAGCCGACGGAAAACCACAGATACGCAGTATTTT. Translating gives CASSRRKTTDTQYF.

A few counts support this clonotype. This may arise from a read error, as a much more abundant clone is one base away. This chain links TRBV12-3 or TRBV12-4 with TRBJ2-1, with TRBD2 identical over 11 bases. The CDR3 contains 15 residues. The CDR3 DNA is TGTGCCAGCAGTTTAAGCCTAGCGGGAGGCAATGAGCAGTCCTTC. The encoded protein is CASSLSLAGGNEQSF.

In the case of this clonotype: Possible read error: a much larger clone is one base away. The V and J genes are TRBV5-1 and TRBJ2-1, with TRBD2 identical over 11 bases. The CDR3 consists of 19 residues. From germline, CDR1 is SGHRS and CDR2 YFSETQ. CDR3 in DNA: TGCGCCAGCAGCTTGGTGGGCCTAGCGGGAGGCCCAGGTAAGAATGAGAAGTTCTTC. It encodes CASSLVGLAGGPGKNEKFF.

With respect to this clonotype: Its ends do not fully match the called genes, so a read error is possible. V and J are TRBV6-5 and TRBJ2-7; possibly TRBD2 for D (6 bases). Looked up from germline, CDR1 is MNHEY and CDR2 is SVGAGI. The CDR3 is made up of 14 amino acids. CDR3 nucleotides: TGTGCCAGCAGGTCTCGCGGGAAGGTTTGGGAGCAGCACTTC. Its protein product is CASRSRGKVWEQHF.

This chain uses TRBV28 with TRBJ2-7; 7 bases agree with TRBD2. This CDR3 is built from 14 residues. Germline CDR1 MDHEN, CDR2 SYDVKM. V lost 6 bases to trimming and J lost 2 bases; unmatched junction nucleotides: 7. The DNA for the CDR3 is TGTGCCAGCAGCTCAGGGAGGGGAACCTACGAGCAGTACTTC. Protein product: CASSSGRGTYEQYF.

This clonotype was detected only once. An end of the junction does not agree with germline; a read error may underlie this. The CDR3 spells CASSDPRGGRNYDYTF. The CDR3 region has the DNA TGCGCCAGCAGTGACCCACGGGGAGGGAGAAACTATGACTACACCTTC. The chain recombines TRBV10-2 with TRBJ1-2; no clear D. Germline CDR1 WSHSY, CDR2 SAAADI. This CDR3 contains 16 residues.

About this clonotype: Relative to the germline gene, one junction end is altered; a read error may explain this. The rearrangement links TRBV14 to TRBJ2-1; 8 positions match TRBD2. Germline assignment: CDR1 SGHDN and CDR2 FVKESK. The length of the CDR3 is 15 residues. This CDR3 reads CASNQGTSSYNEQFF. DNA of the CDR3: TGTGCCAGCAACCAAGGGACTAGTTCCTACAATGAGCAATTCTTC.

Worth noting for this clonotype: One end of the junction is discordant with germline, which a read error may explain. V is TRBV11-3 and J is TRBJ2-7, with TRBD1 as a possible D gene (6 bases). This CDR3 region has 15 residues. The V gene's germline CDR1 is SGHNT and CDR2 YENEEA. The CDR3 loop is CASSPGTRGNYEQCF. CDR3 coding DNA: TGCGCCAGCAGCCCCGGGACAAGGGGAAACTACGAGCAGTGCTTC.

Of note for this clonotype: A read error may produce the germline difference seen at one junction end. This sequence joins TRBV28 and TRBJ2-6, with 9 bases identical to TRBD1. Germline CDR1 MDHEN, CDR2 SYDVKM. This CDR3 has 18 amino acids. This CDR3 reads CAGSPPGQGRSGANVLTF. The CDR3 DNA reads as TGTGCCGGCAGTCCCCCGGGACAGGGTCGCTCTGGGGCCAACGTCCTGACTTTC.

Comments on this clonotype: It is likely a read error, because the conserved phenylalanine at the end of the CDR3 is missing. The chain couples TRBV11-2 to TRBJ2-1; TRBD2 matches at 7 bases. Trimming at V came to 5 bases and at J to 13 bases, leaving 11 bases not matched to a gene. Germline V gene sequence: CDR1 SGHAT, CDR2 FQNNGV. CDR3 size: 13 residues. The CDR3 region has the DNA TGTGCCAGCAGCCTGGGGGGGACCGGTGATCAGTTCTTG. Protein: CASSLGGTGDQFL.

This clonotype was picked up many times. The chain joins TRBV7-9 to TRBJ2-7, with D perhaps TRBD1 (6 bases). The V gene lost 1 base and the J gene lost 1 base, with 8 bases spanning the gap. The CDR3 runs to 14 residues. The germline gives CDR1 SEHNR, CDR2 FQNEAQ (reference sequence). Here the CDR3 reads CASSLGGQSYEQYF. For the CDR3, the DNA is TGTGCCAGCAGCTTAGGGGGGCAGTCCTACGAGCAGTACTTC.

The sample holds a few counts of this clonotype. This could be a read error, since a much larger clone is one nucleotide away. The gene calls are TRBV6-6 and TRBJ1-1; TRBD1 is a possible D gene (6 bases). This CDR3 is built from 14 residues. Germline CDR1 reads MNHNY; CDR2 reads SVGAGI (reference sequence). The CDR3 DNA follows: TGTGCCAGCAGCGGGTGGACAGTGAACACTGGAGCTTTCTTT. The encoded protein is CASSGWTVNTGAFF.

This clonotype was seen repeatedly, ten times or more. This rearrangement joins TRBV6-5 to TRBJ1-3; no definite D call. The CDR3 is 15 residues long. V shed 6 bases and J shed 0 bases, with 12 bases lying between them. Germline CDR1 MNHEY, CDR2 SVGAGI. The CDR3 loop is CASSPRLNSGNTIYF. CDR3 nucleotides: TGTGCCAGCAGCCCCAGACTTAACTCTGGAAACACCATATATTTT.

Only a few counts were recorded for this clonotype. The chain couples TRBV28 to TRBJ2-7; 9 bases are shared with TRBD2. Germline V gene sequence: CDR1 MDHEN, CDR2 SYDVKM. CDR3 length: 13 residues. Unmatched junction bases numbered 6, after V lost 6 bases and J lost 6 bases. The CDR3 spells CASRSSGSGEQYF. CDR3 nucleotides: TGTGCCAGCAGGAGTAGCGGGAGTGGCGAGCAGTACTTC.

Notes on this clonotype: A junction boundary mismatches the germline segment, possibly from a read error. The CDR3 DNA is TGCGCCAGCAGCTCCCCCCTGGGACGAGCCTCCTACAATGAGCATTTCTTC. This encodes CASSSPLGRASYNEHFF. V and J are TRBV5-1 and TRBJ2-1; D is perhaps TRBD1 or TRBD2 (5 bases each). The CDR3 has 17 residues. Per the germline V gene, CDR1 is SGHRS and CDR2 is YFSETQ.